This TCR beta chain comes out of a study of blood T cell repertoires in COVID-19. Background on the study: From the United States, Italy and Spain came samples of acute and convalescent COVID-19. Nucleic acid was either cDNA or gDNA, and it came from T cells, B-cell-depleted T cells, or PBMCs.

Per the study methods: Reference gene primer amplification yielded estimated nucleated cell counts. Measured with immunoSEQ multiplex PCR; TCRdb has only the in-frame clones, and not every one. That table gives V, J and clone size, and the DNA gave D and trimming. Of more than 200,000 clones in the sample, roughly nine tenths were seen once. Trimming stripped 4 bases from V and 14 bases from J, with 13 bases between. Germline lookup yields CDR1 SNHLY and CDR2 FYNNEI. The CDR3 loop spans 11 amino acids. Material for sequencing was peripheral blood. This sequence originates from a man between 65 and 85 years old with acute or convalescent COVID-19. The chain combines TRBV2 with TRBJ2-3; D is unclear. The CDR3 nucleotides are TGTGCCAGCAGTGTGAGCCCTACCACGTATTTT. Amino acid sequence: CASSVSPTTYF.